Listed below are T cell receptor beta chains from one sample, sequenced in a study of identical twins. From the 5' RACE reads, TCRdb called clonotypes with MiXCR, one entry per CDR3 protein. The sample lists about 520,000 distinct CDR3 sequences; under 25% were seen once. In addition, the sample was reused for a study of T cells expressing NK-cell markers.

The sample was CD4+ T cells sorted from blood. These receptors were obtained from a woman between 18 and 29 years old in good health. Both conserved end residues are part of each CDR3. D genes are given only for firm matches. Part of the rows lack a size; the others show once, few, many or a class for expanded clones.

CDR3: CSVGTRYTDTQYF
DNA: TGCAGCGTCGGGACTCGCTACACAGATACGCAGTATTTT
D: .
J: TRBJ2-3
V: TRBV29-1
size: few

CDR3: CASSLRDRDQETQYF
DNA: TGCGCCAGCAGCCTCCGGGACAGGGACCAAGAGACCCAGTACTTC
D: TRBD1
J: TRBJ2-5
V: TRBV4-3
size: few

CDR3: CASSQDRSSGRVRETQYF
DNA: TGCGCCAGCAGCCAAGATCGGAGTAGCGGGAGGGTTCGAGAGACCCAGTACTTC
D: TRBD2
J: TRBJ2-5
V: TRBV4-3
size: few

CDR3: CASSRIAGGGDTQYF
DNA: TGCGCCAGCAGCCGCATAGCGGGAGGCGGGGATACGCAGTATTTT
D: TRBD2
J: TRBJ2-3
V: TRBV4-3
size: many

CDR3: CSASGPNTEAFF
DNA: TGCAGTGCTAGTGGGCCAAACACTGAAGCTTTCTTT
D: .
J: TRBJ1-1
V: TRBV20-1
size: few

CDR3: CASSKDWVLFF
DNA: TGTGCCAGCAGCAAGGACTGGGTACTGTTTTTT
D: .
J: TRBJ2-2
V: TRBV21-1
size: .

CDR3: CSATPGAGVGDQPQHF
DNA: TGCAGTGCTACCCCTGGAGCGGGGGTCGGCGATCAGCCCCAGCATTTT
D: .
J: TRBJ1-5
V: TRBV20-1
size: few

CDR3: CASSLNRDLAKNIQYF
DNA: TGTGCCAGCAGTCTCAACAGGGACCTGGCCAAAAACATTCAGTACTTC
D: .
J: TRBJ2-4
V: TRBV12-3/TRBV12-4
size: .

CDR3: CASREKDLTPGEQYF
DNA: TGTGCCAGCAGAGAGAAGGACCTCACCCCCGGGGAGCAGTACTTC
D: .
J: TRBJ2-7
V: TRBV6-1
size: few

CDR3: CASSAAGPNEQFF
DNA: TGTGCCAGCAGTGCTGCAGGTCCAAATGAGCAGTTCTTC
D: .
J: TRBJ2-1
V: TRBV6-1
size: .

CDR3: CASRSWGTQYF
DNA: TGTGCCAGCAGATCCTGGGGGACCCAGTACTTC
D: .
J: TRBJ2-5
V: TRBV6-5
size: few

CDR3: CATSSQGGGTEAFF
DNA: TGTGCCACCAGCAGCCAGGGAGGGGGCACTGAAGCTTTCTTT
D: .
J: TRBJ1-1
V: TRBV15
size: .

CDR3: CASSLNRAALEAFF
DNA: TGTGCCAGCAGCTTAAACAGGGCCGCCTTAGAAGCTTTCTTT
D: .
J: TRBJ1-1
V: TRBV7-8
size: few

CDR3: CASSPHRGSSYNEQFF
DNA: TGTGCCAGCAGCCCTCACCGGGGGAGCTCCTACAATGAGCAGTTCTTC
D: .
J: TRBJ2-1
V: TRBV7-8
size: few

CDR3: CASSETGDEKLFF
DNA: TGTGCCAGCAGCGAGACAGGGGATGAAAAACTGTTTTTT
D: TRBD1
J: TRBJ1-4
V: TRBV9
size: .

CDR3: CAISGSDRGVSEQYF
DNA: TGTGCCATCAGTGGGTCGGACAGGGGAGTGAGTGAGCAGTACTTC
D: TRBD1
J: TRBJ2-7
V: TRBV10-3
size: .

CDR3: CASSKKAGGYNEQFF
DNA: TGTGCCAGCAGCAAAAAGGCGGGAGGCTACAATGAGCAGTTCTTC
D: TRBD2
J: TRBJ2-1
V: TRBV28
size: .

CDR3: CAISESALPYEQYF
DNA: TGTGCCATCAGTGAGTCCGCCCTTCCTTACGAGCAGTACTTC
D: .
J: TRBJ2-7
V: TRBV10-3
size: .

CDR3: CSTYRGSTDTQYF
DNA: TGCAGTACTTACAGGGGGAGCACAGATACGCAGTATTTT
D: TRBD1
J: TRBJ2-3
V: TRBV20-1
size: few

CDR3: CASSLVGPATNEKLFF
DNA: TGCGCCAGCAGCTTGGTTGGTCCAGCAACTAATGAAAAACTGTTTTTT
D: .
J: TRBJ1-4
V: TRBV5-1
size: .

CDR3: CASSYGGAGRETQYF
DNA: TGTGCCAGCAGTTATGGGGGCGCGGGGCGAGAGACCCAGTACTTC
D: .
J: TRBJ2-5
V: TRBV6-5
size: few

CDR3: CASSLGQRTGATEAFF
DNA: TGTGCCAGCAGCTTGGGGCAGAGGACAGGAGCCACTGAAGCTTTCTTT
D: TRBD1
J: TRBJ1-1
V: TRBV5-6
size: .

CDR3: CASSYPQAVGTEAFF
DNA: TGTGCCAGCAGTTACCCCCAGGCGGTGGGCACTGAAGCTTTCTTT
D: .
J: TRBJ1-1
V: TRBV6-1
size: .

CDR3: CSVDKREKAYNEQFF
DNA: TGCAGCGTTGACAAGCGGGAGAAAGCCTACAATGAGCAGTTCTTC
D: TRBD2
J: TRBJ2-1
V: TRBV29-1
size: .

CDR3: CASSLGQGAFF
DNA: TGTGCCAGCAGTCTGGGACAGGGCGCTTTCTTT
D: TRBD1
J: TRBJ1-1
V: TRBV12-3/TRBV12-4
size: .

CDR3: CASSEGSSNEQFF
DNA: TGCGCCAGCAGTGAGGGATCGTCCAATGAGCAGTTCTTC
D: .
J: TRBJ2-1
V: TRBV10-2
size: .

CDR3: CASSLGTSGLKTQYF
DNA: TGTGCCAGCAGTTTAGGGACTAGCGGGCTGAAGACCCAGTACTTC
D: TRBD2
J: TRBJ2-5
V: TRBV12-3/TRBV12-4
size: .

CDR3: CSAVYLVEETQYF
DNA: TGCAGTGCTGTCTACTTGGTGGAAGAGACCCAGTACTTC
D: .
J: TRBJ2-5
V: TRBV20-1
size: .

CDR3: CSARGEKGKEETQYF
DNA: TGCAGTGCTAGAGGGGAGAAGGGAAAGGAAGAGACCCAGTACTTC
D: .
J: TRBJ2-5
V: TRBV20-1
size: .

CDR3: CSAIAGATDTQYF
DNA: TGCAGTGCTATAGCGGGGGCCACAGATACGCAGTATTTT
D: TRBD2
J: TRBJ2-3
V: TRBV20-1
size: many

CDR3: CASSYGGLEQYF
DNA: TGTGCCAGCAGTTACGGGGGGCTCGAGCAGTACTTC
D: .
J: TRBJ2-7
V: TRBV6-6
size: few

CDR3: CASRTAAVTEAFF
DNA: TGTGCCAGCAGAACAGCGGCTGTCACTGAAGCTTTCTTT
D: .
J: TRBJ1-1
V: TRBV2
size: .

CDR3: CASSTGTGGLLDTQYF
DNA: TGTGCCAGCAGCACCGGGACAGGGGGGTTATTAGATACGCAGTATTTT
D: TRBD1
J: TRBJ2-3
V: TRBV7-8
size: .

CDR3: CASSFQAGELFF
DNA: TGTGCCAGCAGCTTCCAGGCCGGGGAGCTGTTTTTT
D: .
J: TRBJ2-2
V: TRBV5-5
size: many

CDR3: CASKRGGGTTNEQFF
DNA: TGTGCCAGCAAACGAGGAGGCGGGACTACCAATGAGCAGTTCTTC
D: TRBD2
J: TRBJ2-1
V: TRBV6-2/TRBV6-3
size: .

CDR3: CASSYSRPDSSYEQYF
DNA: TGTGCCAGCAGTTACTCGAGGCCGGATAGCTCCTACGAGCAGTACTTC
D: .
J: TRBJ2-7
V: TRBV6-2/TRBV6-3
size: few

CDR3: CASRRGLAGELFF
DNA: TGTGCCAGCAGGCGGGGACTGGCCGGGGAGCTGTTTTTT
D: .
J: TRBJ2-2
V: TRBV12-3/TRBV12-4
size: .

CDR3: CASSGRGTDTQYF
DNA: TGTGCCAGCAGTGGCAGGGGCACAGATACGCAGTATTTT
D: .
J: TRBJ2-3
V: TRBV6-2/TRBV6-3
size: many

CDR3: CASSLSHPSETQYF
DNA: TGTGCCAGCAGCTTGAGCCATCCGTCAGAGACCCAGTACTTC
D: .
J: TRBJ2-5
V: TRBV5-5
size: many

CDR3: CASSVTSLAGEGEQYF
DNA: TGTGCCAGCAGCGTGACCTCACTAGCGGGAGAGGGCGAGCAGTACTTC
D: TRBD2
J: TRBJ2-7
V: TRBV9
size: .

CDR3: CSAGLGADNYGYTF
DNA: TGCAGCGCTGGCCTTGGTGCAGATAACTATGGCTACACCTTC
D: .
J: TRBJ1-2
V: TRBV29-1
size: .

CDR3: CASSLRQTPMDEQFF
DNA: TGTGCCAGCAGCCTCCGACAGACCCCTATGGATGAGCAGTTCTTC
D: .
J: TRBJ2-1
V: TRBV7-6
size: few

CDR3: CAWSVIGQPQHF
DNA: TGTGCCTGGAGTGTAATAGGTCAGCCCCAGCATTTT
D: .
J: TRBJ1-5
V: TRBV30
size: few

CDR3: CASSLLGTSGSLAQYF
DNA: TGTGCCAGCAGTTTATTGGGGACTAGCGGGAGCCTGGCCCAGTACTTC
D: TRBD2
J: TRBJ2-5
V: TRBV28
size: few

CDR3: CASSQDGGYLEQYF
DNA: TGCGCCAGCAGCCAAGATGGTGGATACTTAGAGCAGTACTTC
D: .
J: TRBJ2-7
V: TRBV4-3
size: .

CDR3: CASSLNFPAAGELFF
DNA: TGTGCCAGCAGCCTGAACTTTCCGGCGGCCGGGGAGCTGTTTTTT
D: .
J: TRBJ2-2
V: TRBV7-3
size: .

CDR3: CSARDLLTSGFNEQFF
DNA: TGCAGTGCTAGAGATCTCCTGACTAGCGGATTCAATGAGCAGTTCTTC
D: TRBD2
J: TRBJ2-1
V: TRBV20-1
size: few

CDR3: CSARGRAGEQYF
DNA: TGCAGTGCTAGAGGGAGGGCTGGAGAGCAGTACTTC
D: .
J: TRBJ2-7
V: TRBV20-1
size: .

CDR3: CSARSPGGYNEQFF
DNA: TGCAGTGCCCGATCTCCCGGGGGATACAATGAGCAGTTCTTC
D: .
J: TRBJ2-1
V: TRBV20-1
size: few

CDR3: CASTPGDTEAFF
DNA: TGTGCCAGCACCCCCGGGGACACTGAAGCTTTCTTT
D: .
J: TRBJ1-1
V: TRBV6-1
size: few

CDR3: CSASLPQSGDTQYF
DNA: TGCAGTGCTAGTCTACCCCAGTCGGGGGATACGCAGTATTTT
D: .
J: TRBJ2-3
V: TRBV20-1
size: few

CDR3: CASSPTFSEYEQYF
DNA: TGTGCCAGCAGCCCCACCTTCTCAGAGTACGAGCAGTACTTC
D: .
J: TRBJ2-7
V: TRBV4-2
size: few

CDR3: CSAGDLMVGSDEQFF
DNA: TGCAGTGCTGGGGACTTAATGGTGGGTTCTGATGAGCAGTTCTTC
D: .
J: TRBJ2-1
V: TRBV20-1
size: few